The T cell receptor beta chain described here comes from a study of T-cell reconstitution after alpha-beta-depleted transplantation in children. The V end lost 4 bases, the J end lost 3 bases, and 16 bases lay between the germline ends. The CDR3 contains 15 residues. CDR1 is SGHRS, CDR2 YFSETQ, per germline. Molecular barcoding with unique molecular identifiers was used for the TCRbeta library. TCRdb called the PCR reads again in MiXCR, with one record for every CDR3 protein. The sample consists of 420,000 or so distinct CDR3 sequences, roughly a tenth of them appearing once. The TCR comes from a human donor who donated a stem cell graft to a child with acute myeloid leukemia. This chain joins TRBV5-1 and TRBJ2-5; tentative D call: TRBD1 (5 bases). The sample consisted of PBMCs from the stem cell graft donor, taken from the stem cell graft. Here the CDR3 DNA reads TGCGCCAGCAGCCCTGGGGCGATTGTAAAAGAGACCCAGTACTTC. It codes for CASSPGAIVKETQYF.